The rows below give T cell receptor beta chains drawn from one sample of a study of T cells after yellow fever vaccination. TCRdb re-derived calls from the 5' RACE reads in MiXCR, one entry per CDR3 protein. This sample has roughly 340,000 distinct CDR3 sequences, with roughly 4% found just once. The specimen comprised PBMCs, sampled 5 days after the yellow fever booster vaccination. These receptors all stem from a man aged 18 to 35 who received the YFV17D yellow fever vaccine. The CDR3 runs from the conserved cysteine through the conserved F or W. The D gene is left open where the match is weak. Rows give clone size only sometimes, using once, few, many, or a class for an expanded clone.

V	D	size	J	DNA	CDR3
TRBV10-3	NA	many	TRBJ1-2	TGTGCCATCAGTGATCACGTACGAGCTAACTATGGCTACACCTTC	CAISDHVRANYGYTF
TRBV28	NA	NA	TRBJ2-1	TGTGCCAGCAGCACGGAAGGGGGGGGGTGGAACAATGAGCAGTTCTTC	CASSTEGGGWNNEQFF
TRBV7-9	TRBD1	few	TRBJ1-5	TGTGCCAGCAGCCAACAGGGGGTTAATCAGCCCCAGCATTTT	CASSQQGVNQPQHF
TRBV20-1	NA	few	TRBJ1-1	TGCAGTGCTAGGGGGGGAAAGAACACTGAAGCTTTCTTT	CSARGGKNTEAFF
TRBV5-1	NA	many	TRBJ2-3	TGCGCCAGCAGCTTGGATCTAGATATAGATACGCAGTATTTT	CASSLDLDIDTQYF
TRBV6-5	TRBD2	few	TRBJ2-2	TGTGCCAGCCGTCCGGGGGGGCGAGGGGAGCTGTTTTTT	CASRPGGRGELFF
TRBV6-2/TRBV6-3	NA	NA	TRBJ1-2	TGTGCCAGCAGTACTCGACCGGACCTCTCCTATGGCTACACCTTC	CASSTRPDLSYGYTF
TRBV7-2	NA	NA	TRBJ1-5	TGTGCCAGCAGCTTAGCGGGCAGGGGACGGGGACAGCCCCAGCATTTT	CASSLAGRGRGQPQHF
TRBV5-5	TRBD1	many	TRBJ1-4	TGTGCCAGCAGCCGTGTACCGGGACAGGGCAATGAAAAACTGTTTTTT	CASSRVPGQGNEKLFF
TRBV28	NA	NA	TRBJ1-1	TGTGCCAGCAGTTTACGGGACATCTGGGGAGCCCACGACACTGAAGCTTTCTTT	CASSLRDIWGAHDTEAFF
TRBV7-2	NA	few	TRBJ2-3	TGTGCCAGCAGCTACGCATGGACAGATACGCAGTATTTT	CASSYAWTDTQYF
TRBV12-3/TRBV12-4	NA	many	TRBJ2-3	TGTGCCAGCAGTTCTAGGGTAGGGGAATCAGATACGCAGTATTTT	CASSSRVGESDTQYF
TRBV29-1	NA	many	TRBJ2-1	TGCAGCATCGCCGGGATATCCTCCTACAATGAGCAGTTCTTC	CSIAGISSYNEQFF
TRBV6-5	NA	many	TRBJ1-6	TGTGCCAGCAGTTATGGAGGCCTGGGGCGATCACCCCTCCACTTT	CASSYGGLGRSPLHF
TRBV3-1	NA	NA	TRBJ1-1	TGTGCCAGCAGGGGTGGGGGCTTGGGGACTGAAGCTTTCTTT	CASRGGGLGTEAFF
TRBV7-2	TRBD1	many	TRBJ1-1	TGTGCCAGCAGCCCAACGACAGGGAGAGCTTTCTTT	CASSPTTGRAFF
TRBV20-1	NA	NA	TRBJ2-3	TGCAGTGCTAATGGACAGCCTAGCACAGATACGCAGTATTTT	CSANGQPSTDTQYF
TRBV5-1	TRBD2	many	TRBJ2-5	TGCGCCAGCAGCTTCGCGGGGGTGCAAGAGACCCAGTACTTC	CASSFAGVQETQYF
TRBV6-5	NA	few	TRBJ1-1	TGTGCCAGCAGTTACTCGTTGGGGAACACTGAAGCTTTCTTT	CASSYSLGNTEAFF
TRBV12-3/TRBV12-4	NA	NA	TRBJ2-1	TGTGCCAGCAGTCCAACCCCCGGGGCAAAGTGGGGCAATGAGCAGTTCTTC	CASSPTPGAKWGNEQFF
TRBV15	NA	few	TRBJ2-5	TGTGCCACCAGCAGAGACGGTAAAGAGACCCAGTACTTC	CATSRDGKETQYF
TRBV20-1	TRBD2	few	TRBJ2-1	TGCAGTGCTAGCCAACCGGGACTAGCGAGCTCCTACAATGAGCAGTTCTTC	CSASQPGLASSYNEQFF
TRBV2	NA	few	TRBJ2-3	TGTGCCAGCAGTGACCTTCGGGGGCACGGGGTGCATACGCAGTATTTT	CASSDLRGHGVHTQYF
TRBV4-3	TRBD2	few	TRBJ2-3	TGCGCCAGCAGCCAAGTCGGGGGGGCTGATACGCAGTATTTT	CASSQVGGADTQYF
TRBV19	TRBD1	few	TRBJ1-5	TGTGCCAGTAGTCGTTCACAGGGGGCGCGGAATCAGCCCCAGCATTTT	CASSRSQGARNQPQHF
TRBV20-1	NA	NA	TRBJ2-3	TGCAGTGCTAGAGGATCTAGCAATACGCAGTATTTT	CSARGSSNTQYF
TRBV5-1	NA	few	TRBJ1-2	TGCGCCAGCAGTTGGGAGCCAACCTATGGCTACACCTTC	CASSWEPTYGYTF
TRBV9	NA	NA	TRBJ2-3	TGTGCCAGCAGCGTAGATCTGGCGGTCACAGATACGCAGTATTTT	CASSVDLAVTDTQYF
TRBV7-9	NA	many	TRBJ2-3	TGTGCCAGCAGCGCTTTTTCAGATACGCAGTATTTT	CASSAFSDTQYF
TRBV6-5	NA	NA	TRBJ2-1	TGTGCCAGCAGTTACTGGGGAGTGGGGAGCAATGAGCAGTTCTTC	CASSYWGVGSNEQFF
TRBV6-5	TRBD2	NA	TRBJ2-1	TGTGCCAGCAGGAAGGGAGGGGAGCAGTTCTTC	CASRKGGEQFF
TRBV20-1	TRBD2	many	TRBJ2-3	TGCAGTGCTCCGGGGGAGGGCGGAGCCTACCCCACAGATACGCAGTATTTT	CSAPGEGGAYPTDTQYF
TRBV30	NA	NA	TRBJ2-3	TGTGCCTGGAGTAGGTTCGGCACAGATACGCAGTATTTT	CAWSRFGTDTQYF
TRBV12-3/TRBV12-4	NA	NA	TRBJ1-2	TGTGCCAGCAGTTTTTTCCCGACTTCCTATGGCTACACCTTC	CASSFFPTSYGYTF
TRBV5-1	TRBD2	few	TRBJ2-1	TGCGCCAGCAGCGAGGGAGCGGGGGCAGTTGAGCAGTTCTTC	CASSEGAGAVEQFF
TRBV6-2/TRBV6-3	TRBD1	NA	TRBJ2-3	TGTGCCAGCAGTAGCACCAGGGGGCTCGCAGATACGCAGTATTTT	CASSSTRGLADTQYF
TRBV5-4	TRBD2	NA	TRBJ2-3	TGTGCCAGCAGCCCGGGACTAGCGGGGGAGGATACGCAGTATTTT	CASSPGLAGEDTQYF
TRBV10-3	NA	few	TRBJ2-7	TGTGCCATCAGTGAGTCGACGGGTGTTTCGTACGAGCAGTACTTC	CAISESTGVSYEQYF
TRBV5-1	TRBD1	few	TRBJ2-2	TGCGCCAGCAAGGAGACAGGGTCGAACGGGGAGCTGTTTTTT	CASKETGSNGELFF
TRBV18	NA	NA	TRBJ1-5	TGTGCCAGCTCACCACCAGGGTTAGGCAATCAGCCCCAGCATTTT	CASSPPGLGNQPQHF
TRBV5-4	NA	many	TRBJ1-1	TGTGCCAGCAGCGTTTACAGGGAAGGTGACACTGAAGCTTTCTTT	CASSVYREGDTEAFF
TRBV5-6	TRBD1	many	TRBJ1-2	TGTGCCAGCAGCTTGCTACAGGGGGCGGACTATGGCTACACCTTC	CASSLLQGADYGYTF
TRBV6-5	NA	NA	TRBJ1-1	TGTGCCAGCAGTTACTCGGGGATGGGGAACACTGAAGCTTTCTTT	CASSYSGMGNTEAFF
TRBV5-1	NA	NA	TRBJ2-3	TGCGCCAGCAGCTTGGCTTTGAGGGGCTGGGGCACAGATACGCAGTATTTT	CASSLALRGWGTDTQYF
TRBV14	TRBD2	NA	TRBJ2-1	TGTGCCAGCAGCCAGACTAGCGGGGGGGCCGGTTCCTACAATGAGCAGTTCTTC	CASSQTSGGAGSYNEQFF
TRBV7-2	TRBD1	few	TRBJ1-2	TGTGCCAGCAGCTGGACTCAGGGGGACTATGGCTACACCTTC	CASSWTQGDYGYTF
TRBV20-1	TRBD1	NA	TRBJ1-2	TGCAGTGCTAGAGATCGTGGGACAGGGGACCATGGCTACACCTTC	CSARDRGTGDHGYTF
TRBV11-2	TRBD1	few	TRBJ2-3	TGTGCCAGCAGGAGTGGGACAGGGGGTTCCACAGATACGCAGTATTTT	CASRSGTGGSTDTQYF
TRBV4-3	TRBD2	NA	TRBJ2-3	TGCGCCAGCAGCCCAGAGGGAGCGGGGCCCACAGATACGCAGTATTTT	CASSPEGAGPTDTQYF
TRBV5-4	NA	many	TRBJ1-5	TGTGCCAGCAGCCATGACGATCAGCCCCAGCATTTT	CASSHDDQPQHF